Listed here is a single T cell receptor (beta chain). Its target is not known. The TRB cDNA libraries were prepared by 5' RACE with UMI labels. TCRdb reworked the 5' RACE reads into one entry per CDR3 protein, no DNA. The clone table shows approximately 66,000 distinct CDR3 sequences, with the ten largest holding about 1.5%. Per germline, CDR1 LGHDT and CDR2 YNNKEL (reference sequence). This CDR3 is 14 amino acids long. The record originates from a study of CXCR3-negative and CXCR3-positive naive CD8 T cells. Regarding the study as a whole: TRBV-TRBJ usage was alike in naive CXCR3-negative and CXCR3-positive cells but differed in memory cells.

Sequencing used naive CXCR3- CD8+ T cells from blood. Subset noted: CD45RO-CCR7+CD27+CD95- naive CD8+ T cells lacking CXCR3 (TNR3-). The rearrangement joins TRBV3-1 to TRBJ2-7. The sequence came from a human donor in good health. Some clones in this sample may be carry-over from other donors' samples. This CDR3 is CASQNKGRFNEQYF.